This T cell receptor beta chain derives from a study of T cells in Graves' hyperthyroidism and ophthalmopathy. Germline V lookup: CDR1 SGHNT, CDR2 YENEEA. V was cut by 6 bases and J by 3 bases, with 13 bases left in between. The CDR3 extends over 14 amino acids. This clonotype was seen repeatedly, ten times or more. RNA transcripts gave rise to amplified TCR beta CDR3 regions. First-round RT-PCR of the TCR CDR3 relied on the HTBI primer set. One entry per CDR3 protein, called by TCRdb with MiXCR from the multiplex PCR reads. Counted here are 700,000 or so distinct CDR3 sequences, around 15% occurring once; the ten biggest clones make up around 12%.

The receptor was derived from a woman in her fifties or sixties with Graves' ophthalmopathy. The rearrangement links TRBV11-3 to TRBJ2-3; tentatively, D is TRBD2 (5 bases). Sequencing was done on a sample of blood. The CDR3 nucleotides read TGTGCCAGCAGTCCGGGATTCTTGACAGATACGCAGTATTTT. This translates into CASSPGFLTDTQYF. The complete variable domain, with remaining parts taken from reference TRBV11-3 and TRBJ2-3, reads EAGVVQSPRYKIIEKKQPVAFWCNPISGHNTLYWYLQNLGQGPELLIRYENEEAVDDSQLPKDRFSAERLKGVDSTLKIQPAELGDSAVYLCASSPGFLTDTQYFGPGTRLTVL.